The text below deals with one T cell receptor (beta chain). The data belong to a study of Ad26.COV2.S vaccination and SARS-CoV-2 variants. Assay: immunoSEQ multiplex PCR; the TCRdb copy retains only in-frame clones and omits some. This sample has hundreds of thousands of clones; around 90% occur once, and the top ten carry about 1.5%. Unmatched junction bases numbered 9, after V lost 1 base and J lost 8 bases. Germline lookup yields CDR1 LGHNA and CDR2 YSLEER. CDR3 length: 15 amino acids. The sample's treatment: over 15 received Ad26.COV2.S at low or high dose, single or two shots; 5 received placebo; per-sample allocation not given. Vaccine and placebo recipients were sampled on day 63 after the first injection. In Boston, an adult donor aged 18-55 years took part.

The chain couples TRBV4-3 to TRBJ1-2, with 8 nucleotides matching TRBD1. This sample comprised peripheral blood, obtained in a trial of Ad26.COV2.S vaccine versus placebo. The TCR originated in a person between 18 and 65 years old who received the Ad26.COV2.S COVID-19 vaccine or a placebo. The chain's CDR3 is CASSQAETGVQGYTF. The CDR3 coding sequence is TGCGCCAGCAGCCAAGCTGAGACAGGGGTGCAGGGCTACACCTTC.